The 15 T cell receptor beta chains reported below all come from one sample, sequenced in a study of PD-1 blockade in classical Hodgkin lymphoma. Method: immunoSEQ multiplex PCR; TCRdb's copy keeps in-frame clones and lacks some. The data hold roughly 8,000 clones, with approximately 88% observed a single time. Sample time point: cycle 4 day 1 (C4D1), after five to seven weeks of nivolumab. Brentuximab vedotin exposure varied among the patients, all of whom had relapsed after autologous stem cell transplantation. The sample was peripheral blood mononuclear cells (PBMCs), taken before the fourth cycle of nivolumab. The receptors originated from a human donor with classical Hodgkin lymphoma.

The V call is TRBV7-8, the J call TRBJ2-1; the D gene is possibly TRBD1 (5 bases). The CDR3 extends over 12 amino acids. V shed 4 bases and J shed 10 bases, with 11 bases lying between them. The germline V gene encodes CDR1 SGHVS and CDR2 FQNEAQ. The CDR3 here is CASSWTPREQFF. The CDR3 DNA is TGTGCCAGCAGCTGGACACCGAGGGAGCAGTTCTTC. Full variable domain (missing parts from reference TRBV7-8 and TRBJ2-1): GAGVSQSPRYKVAKRGQDVALRCDPISGHVSLFWYQQALGQGPEFLTYFQNEAQLDKSGLPSDRFFAERPEGSVSTLKIQRTQQEDSAVYLCASSWTPREQFFGPGTRLTVL.

This chain connects TRBV5-4 to TRBJ1-5; D is ambiguous. Per germline, CDR1 SGHNT and CDR2 YYREEE (reference sequence). V was cut by 0 bases and J by 0 bases, with 13 bases left in between. This CDR3 is built from 17 residues. The CDR3 bases are TGTGCCAGCAGCTTGGGAGCCCAAAGAGATAGCAATCAGCCCCAGCATTTT. Translation: CASSLGAQRDSNQPQHF.

V and J are TRBV7-7 and TRBJ2-5; D might be TRBD1 (8 bases). The germline gives CDR1 SSHAT, CDR2 FNYEAQ (reference sequence). Trimming removed 2 bases from V and 5 bases from J, with 15 bases in between. This CDR3 is built from 15 residues. The CDR3 DNA is TGTGCCAGCAGCTTAACAGGGGGGGACTGGGAGACCCAGTACTTC. Translated: CASSLTGGDWETQYF.

This chain uses TRBV9 with TRBJ2-7; a weak D match, TRBD1 (5 bases). V gave up 4 bases and J gave up 3 bases, with 8 bases separating them. Germline CDR1 and CDR2: SGDLS and YYNGEE. This CDR3 region has 12 residues. DNA of the CDR3: TGTGCCAGCAGCACCACAGGCTACGAGCAGTACTTC. The encoded protein is CASSTTGYEQYF.

This rearrangement joins TRBV7-2 to TRBJ2-3; D may be TRBD2 (6 bases). Trimming cost V 5 bases and J 4 bases, with 7 bases left between them. CDR3 length equals 12 residues. Germline values: CDR1 SGHTA, CDR2 FQGNSA. The CDR3 nucleotides read TGTGCCAGCAGCCGACTAGCAGATACGCAGTATTTT. It codes for CASSRLADTQYF.

The chain couples TRBV7-9 to TRBJ2-1; 8 nucleotides line up with TRBD2. The CDR3 totals 17 residues. Germline CDR1 is SEHNR and CDR2 is FQNEAQ (reference sequence). V lost 2 bases to trimming and J lost 4 bases; unmatched junction nucleotides: 10. CDR3 amino acids: CASSLLLVGLAYNEQFF. DNA of the CDR3: TGTGCCAGCAGCTTATTGTTAGTTGGACTAGCTTACAATGAGCAGTTCTTC.

The chain combines TRBV13 with TRBJ2-3, with D perhaps TRBD2 (5 bases). The germline gives CDR1 PRHDT, CDR2 FYEKMQ (reference sequence). Between the trimmed V and J ends, which lost 3 bases and 4 bases, there was a span of 14 bases. The CDR3 extends over 15 amino acids. CDR3 DNA: TGTGCCAGCAGCTTGCCGGGGAAAGGAGCAGATACGCAGTATTTT. This sequence encodes CASSLPGKGADTQYF. Together with reference TRBV13 and TRBJ2-3, the CDR3 gives the full variable domain: AAGVIQSPRHLIKEKRETATLKCYPIPRHDTVYWYQQGPGQDPQFLISFYEKMQSDKGSIPDRFSAQQFSDYHSELNMSSLELGDSALYFCASSLPGKGADTQYFGPGTRLTVL.

This chain uses TRBV7-9 with TRBJ2-5; 14 bases align to TRBD2. The V gene's germline CDR1 is SEHNR and CDR2 FQNEAQ (reference sequence). V was clipped by 5 bases and J by 5 bases; unmatched bases: 13. The CDR3 runs to 18 residues. CDR3 in DNA: TGTGCCAGCAGCCGCGGGACTAGCGGGAGATCCCGTTGGGAGACCCAGTACTTC. Encoded protein: CASSRGTSGRSRWETQYF.

J is TRBJ2-7 and V is TRBV11-1, with 11 bases lining up with TRBD2. The V gene end was trimmed by 3 bases and the J gene end by 1 base; junction bases not matched to a gene: 5. This CDR3 contains 16 residues. The germline gives CDR1 SGHAT, CDR2 FQDESV (reference sequence). CDR3 in amino acids: CASSFPIAGGSYEQYF. The CDR3 DNA reads as TGTGCCAGCAGCTTCCCAATAGCGGGAGGGTCCTACGAGCAGTACTTC.

The chain joins TRBV10-3 to TRBJ2-7, with 10 nucleotides matching TRBD1. This CDR3 is 12 amino acids long. Losses at the gene ends were 6 bases for V and 4 bases for J; bases not matched to a gene: 0. Germline CDR1 and CDR2: ENHRY and SYGVKD. This CDR3 reads CAIRDRGYEQYF. The CDR3, as DNA: TGTGCCATCAGGGACAGGGGGTACGAGCAGTACTTC.

The chain links TRBV6-1 to TRBJ2-1; 9 bases align to TRBD1. The CDR3 is made up of 15 amino acids. CDR1 is MNHNS and CDR2 is SASEGT in the germline V gene. V gave up 5 bases and J gave up 4 bases; unmatched junction bases: 6. This CDR3 is CASSPRTGVYNEQFF. CDR3 DNA: TGTGCCAGCAGTCCCAGGACAGGGGTGTACAATGAGCAGTTCTTC.

J is TRBJ2-1 and V is TRBV11-2; 9 bases match TRBD2. After removal of 5 bases from V and 9 bases from J, the junction contained 5 bases not matched to a gene. The CDR3 consists of 13 residues. Germline assignment: CDR1 SGHAT and CDR2 FQNNGV. DNA of the CDR3: TGTGCCAGCAGCCCCGGGACTAGCTTTGAGCAGTTCTTC. Residues: CASSPGTSFEQFF.

The chain has TRBV7-9 and TRBJ2-1; possibly TRBD2 for D (6 bases). CDR1 is SEHNR and CDR2 is FQNEAQ in the germline V gene (reference sequence). V was trimmed by 1 base and J by 2 bases, leaving 15 bases between them. The CDR3 sequence is 17 residues long. In DNA form, the CDR3 reads TGTGCCAGCAGCTTAGATGTGGTGGGAGGAGCCTACAATGAGCAGTTCTTC. Protein product: CASSLDVVGGAYNEQFF. Together with reference TRBV7-9 and TRBJ2-1, the CDR3 gives the full variable domain: DTGVSQNPRHKITKRGQNVTFRCDPISEHNRLYWYRQTLGQGPEFLTYFQNEAQLEKSRLLSDRFSAERPKGSFSTLEIQRTEQGDSAMYLCASSLDVVGGAYNEQFFGPGTRLTVL.

The gene calls are TRBV12-5 and TRBJ2-1; 7 bases fit TRBD2. The CDR3 is 14 amino acids. Germline-derived CDR1 and CDR2 are LGHNT and FRNRAP. The V segment lost 4 bases and the J segment 8 bases; nucleotides outside the gene matches: 8. CDR3 in DNA: TGTGCTAGTGGTTCCCGGACTAGTCCGGATGAGCAGTTCTTC. The encoded protein is CASGSRTSPDEQFF.

This chain links TRBV12-5 with TRBJ2-7, with TRBD2 matching over 10 bases. V was pared by 0 bases and J by 2 bases, with 1 base of the junction left unmatched. This CDR3 region has 15 residues. Per the germline V gene, CDR1 is LGHNT and CDR2 is FRNRAP. The CDR3 DNA follows: TGTGCTAGTGGTTTGGTAGCGGGAGGGACCTACGAGCAGTACTTC. Its translation is CASGLVAGGTYEQYF.